Only a few counts were recorded for the clone carrying this TCR beta chain. Its antigen is currently unknown. This specimen belongs to a study of T cell repertoires in cytomegalovirus infection. Study outcomes and limitations: The cumulative frequency of public TCR beta families distinguished individuals who carried CMV together with the relevant HLA. HLA-C-restricted CMV-specific TCR beta clonotypes prevailed in the ex vivo response.

CDR1 and CDR2 (germline): DFQATT, SNEGSKA (reference sequence). V was cut by 1 base and J by 2 bases, with 8 bases left in between. The CDR3 has 13 residues. Via MiXCR, TCRdb re-called the reads, giving one row per CDR3 protein. The sample has some 400,000 distinct CDR3 sequences; approximately 18% are singletons. The genes are TRBV20-1 and TRBJ2-5; TRBD2 might be the D (6 bases). The source is a human donor in good health (CMV status not recorded). Some clones in this sample may be carry-over from other donors' samples. The sequenced sample consisted of PBMCs. The CDR3 sequence: CSARVGGQETQYF. The CDR3 coding sequence is TGCAGTGCTAGAGTGGGAGGACAAGAGACCCAGTACTTC.